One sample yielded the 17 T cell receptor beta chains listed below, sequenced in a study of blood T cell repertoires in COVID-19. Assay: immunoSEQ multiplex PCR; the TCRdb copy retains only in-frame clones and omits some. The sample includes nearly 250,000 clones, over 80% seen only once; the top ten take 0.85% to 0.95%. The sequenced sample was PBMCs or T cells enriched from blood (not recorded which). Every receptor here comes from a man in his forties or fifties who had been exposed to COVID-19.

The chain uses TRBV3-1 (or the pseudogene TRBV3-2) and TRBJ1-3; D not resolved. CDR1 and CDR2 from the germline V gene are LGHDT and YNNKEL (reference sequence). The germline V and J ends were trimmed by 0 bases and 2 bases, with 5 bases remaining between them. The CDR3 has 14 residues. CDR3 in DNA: TGTGCCAGCAGCCAAGACACTACTGGAAACACCATATATTTT. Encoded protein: CASSQDTTGNTIYF.

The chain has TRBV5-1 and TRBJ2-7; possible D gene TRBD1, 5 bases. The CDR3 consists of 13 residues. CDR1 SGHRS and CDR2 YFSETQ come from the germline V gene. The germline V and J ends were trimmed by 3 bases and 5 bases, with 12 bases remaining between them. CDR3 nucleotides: TGCGCCAGCAGCTCGACAGTTTTCCACGAGCAGTACGTC. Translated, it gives CASSSTVFHEQYV.

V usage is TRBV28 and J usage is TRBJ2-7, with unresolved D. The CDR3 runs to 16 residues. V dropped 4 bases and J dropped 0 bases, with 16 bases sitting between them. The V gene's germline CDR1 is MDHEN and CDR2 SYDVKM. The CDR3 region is CASSSTQRPPSYEQYV. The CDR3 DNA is TGTGCCAGCAGTTCGACACAAAGGCCACCCTCCTACGAGCAGTACGTC.

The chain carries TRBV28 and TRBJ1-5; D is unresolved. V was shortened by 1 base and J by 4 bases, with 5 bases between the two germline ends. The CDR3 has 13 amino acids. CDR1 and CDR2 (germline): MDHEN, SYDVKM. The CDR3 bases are TGTGCCAGCAGTTTATTTTCTAATCAGCCCCAGCATTTT. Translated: CASSLFSNQPQHF.

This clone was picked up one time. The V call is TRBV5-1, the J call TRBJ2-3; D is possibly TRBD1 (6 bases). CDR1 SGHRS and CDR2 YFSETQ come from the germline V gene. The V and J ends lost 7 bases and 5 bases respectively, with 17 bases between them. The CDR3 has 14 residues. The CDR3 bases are TGCGCCAGCGGCATACAGGGAGTGGGAGATACGCAGTATTTT. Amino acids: CASGIQGVGDTQYF.

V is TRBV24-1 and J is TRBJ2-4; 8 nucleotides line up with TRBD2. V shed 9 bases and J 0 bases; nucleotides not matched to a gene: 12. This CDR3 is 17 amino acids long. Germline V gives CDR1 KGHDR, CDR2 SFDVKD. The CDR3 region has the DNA TGTGCCACCCTGTGGACGGGGGGGGATATAGCCAAAAACATTCAGTACTTC. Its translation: CATLWTGGDIAKNIQYF.

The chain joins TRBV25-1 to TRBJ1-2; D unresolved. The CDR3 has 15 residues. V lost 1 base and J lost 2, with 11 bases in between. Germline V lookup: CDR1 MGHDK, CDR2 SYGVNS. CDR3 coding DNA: TGTGCCAGCAGTGAATCCTACAGAACGAACTATGGCTACACCTTC. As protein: CASSESYRTNYGYTF.

Here the CDR3 reads CAISEEIAGNTGELFF. The CDR3 nucleotides read TGTGCCATCAGTGAGGAGATAGCGGGGAACACCGGGGAGCTGTTTTTT. This sequence joins TRBV10-3 and TRBJ2-2; TRBD2 matches at 7 bases. The CDR3 totals 16 residues. Germline V lookup: CDR1 ENHRY, CDR2 SYGVKD. Trimming at V came to 2 bases and at J to 1 base, leaving 4 bases not matched to a gene.

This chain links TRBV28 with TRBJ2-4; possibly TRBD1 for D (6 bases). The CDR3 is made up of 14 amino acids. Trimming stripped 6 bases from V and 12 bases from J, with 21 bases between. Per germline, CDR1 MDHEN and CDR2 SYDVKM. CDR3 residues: CASSQHLRTANQYF. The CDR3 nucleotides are TGTGCCAGCAGCCAACATCTCCGGACAGCCAATCAGTACTTC.

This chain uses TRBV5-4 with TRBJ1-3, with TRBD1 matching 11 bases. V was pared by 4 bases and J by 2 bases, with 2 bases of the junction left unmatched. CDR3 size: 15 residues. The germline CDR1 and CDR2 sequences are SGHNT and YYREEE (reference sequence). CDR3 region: CASSPGQGAGNTIYF. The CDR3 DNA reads TGTGCCAGCAGCCCGGGACAGGGGGCTGGAAACACCATATATTTT. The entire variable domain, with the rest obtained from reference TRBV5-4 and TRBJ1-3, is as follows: ETGVTQSPTHLIKTRGQQVTLRCSSQSGHNTVSWYQQALGQGPQFIFQYYREEENGRGNFPPRFSGLQFPNYSSELNVNALELDDSALYLCASSPGQGAGNTIYFGEGSWLTVV.

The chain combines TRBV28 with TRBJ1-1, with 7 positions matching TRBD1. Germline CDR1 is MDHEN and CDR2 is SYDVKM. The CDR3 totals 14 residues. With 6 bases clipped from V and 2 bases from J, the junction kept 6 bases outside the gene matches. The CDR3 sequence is CASRKQGRNTEAFF. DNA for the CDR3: TGTGCCAGCAGGAAACAGGGGAGAAACACTGAAGCTTTCTTT.

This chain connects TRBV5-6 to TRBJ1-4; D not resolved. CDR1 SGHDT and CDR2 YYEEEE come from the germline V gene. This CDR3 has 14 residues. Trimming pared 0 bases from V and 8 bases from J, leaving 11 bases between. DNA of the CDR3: TGTGCCAGCAGCTTGGGTCGTCTTTTGGAAAAACTGTTTTTT. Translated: CASSLGRLLEKLFF.

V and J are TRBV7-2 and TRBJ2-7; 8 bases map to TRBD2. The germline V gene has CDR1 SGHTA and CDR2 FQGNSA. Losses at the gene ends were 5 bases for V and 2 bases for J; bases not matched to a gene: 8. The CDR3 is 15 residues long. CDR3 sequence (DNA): TGTGCCAGCAGCCTCCGGGGGGGGATTACCTACGAGCAGTACTTC. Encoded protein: CASSLRGGITYEQYF.

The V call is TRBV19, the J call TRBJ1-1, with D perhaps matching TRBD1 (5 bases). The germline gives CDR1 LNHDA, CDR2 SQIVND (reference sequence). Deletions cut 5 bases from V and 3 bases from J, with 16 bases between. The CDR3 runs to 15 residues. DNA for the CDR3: TGTGCCAGTAGTTGGGTGGGGCTTGGGGACACTGAAGCTTTCTTT. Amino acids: CASSWVGLGDTEAFF.

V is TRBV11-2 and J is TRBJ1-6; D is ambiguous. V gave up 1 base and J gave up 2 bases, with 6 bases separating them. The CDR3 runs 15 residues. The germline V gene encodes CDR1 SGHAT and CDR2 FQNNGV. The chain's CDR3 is CASSLAQAYNSPLHF. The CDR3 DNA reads TGTGCCAGCAGCTTAGCGCAGGCCTATAATTCACCCCTCCACTTT.

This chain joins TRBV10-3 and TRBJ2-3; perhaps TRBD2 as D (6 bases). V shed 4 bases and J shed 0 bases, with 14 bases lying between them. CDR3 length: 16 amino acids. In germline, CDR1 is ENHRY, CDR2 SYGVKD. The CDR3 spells CAISAQWRGSTDTQYF. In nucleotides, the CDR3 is TGTGCCATCAGTGCCCAATGGCGGGGAAGCACAGATACGCAGTATTTT.

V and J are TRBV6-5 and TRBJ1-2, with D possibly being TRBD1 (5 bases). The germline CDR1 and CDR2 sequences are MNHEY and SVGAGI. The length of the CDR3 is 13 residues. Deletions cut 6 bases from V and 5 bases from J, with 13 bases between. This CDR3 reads CASSSQTVYGYTF. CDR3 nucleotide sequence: TGTGCCAGCAGCTCCCAGACAGTTTATGGCTACACCTTC.